The 2 T cell receptor beta chains below were found in one sample sequenced in a study of regulatory T cells in long-lasting Graves disease. Researchers made TCR beta libraries by using iRepertoire HTBI primers and running Arm-PCR on CDR3 regions. TCRdb recomputed calls from the multiplex PCR reads with MiXCR, one row per CDR3 protein. The data contain approximately 470,000 distinct CDR3 sequences, around 15% of them seen just once; the ten biggest clones take up 9.5% to 15%. Noted time point: newly diagnosed GD, antithyroid drugs for less than 3 months. With RNA extracted from PBMCs as input, the TCR library was made. In addition, the sample was reused for a study of T cells in Graves' hyperthyroidism and ophthalmopathy.

Sequenced here: peripheral blood mononuclear cells (PBMCs), sampled at new diagnosis, from a patient treated with antithyroid drugs. The receptor set was obtained from a man aged 35-49 years with Graves disease.

In DNA form, the CDR3 reads TGCAGTGCTAGTGACGGAGCGGGACTGCACGAGCAGTACTTC. This sequence encodes CSASDGAGLHEQYF. V and J are TRBV20-1 and TRBJ2-7; 7 bases match TRBD2. The junction had 10 bases not matched to a gene; V was cut back by 3 bases and J by 5 bases. From germline, CDR1 is DFQATT and CDR2 SNEGSKA (reference sequence). This CDR3 contains 14 residues.

This clonotype was observed at least ten times. The chain joins TRBV10-3 to TRBJ2-1, with D possibly matching TRBD2 (6 bases). The germline V and J ends were trimmed by 7 bases and 0 bases, with 13 bases remaining between them. In germline, CDR1 is ENHRY, CDR2 SYGVKD. The CDR3 length is 15 residues. CDR3 sequence reads: CAITNSGSSYNEQFF. The DNA for the CDR3 is TGTGCCATCACCAATAGCGGAAGCTCCTACAATGAGCAGTTCTTC.